The clone carrying this T cell receptor beta chain has more than one count but fewer than ten. Its cognate antigen is unknown. The study defined stable Graves' hyperthyroidism as no ophthalmopathy progression within 18 months. The TCR beta CDR3 regions underwent amplification using RNA transcripts as the source. First-round RT-PCR with HTBI primers amplified the TCR CDR3 region. TCRdb reanalysed the multiplex PCR reads using MiXCR and keeps one entry per CDR3 protein. The sample consists of approximately 380,000 distinct CDR3 sequences, roughly 19% of them appearing once. The V and J ends lost 6 bases and 8 bases respectively, with 13 bases between them. Germline lookup yields CDR1 KGHSH and CDR2 LQKENI. This CDR3 spans 12 amino acids. This entry comes from a study of T cells in Graves' hyperthyroidism and ophthalmopathy. Notes on the study in general: The model made its ophthalmopathy prediction, and onset followed a median approximately six months later.

Specimen: blood. The chain has TRBV18 and TRBJ1-2; no reliable D call. The sequence was collected from a woman younger than 35 with Graves' hyperthyroidism. The CDR3 DNA is TGTGCCAGCTCCCCCCTAAATGGGGGCTACACCTTC. Amino acids: CASSPLNGGYTF.